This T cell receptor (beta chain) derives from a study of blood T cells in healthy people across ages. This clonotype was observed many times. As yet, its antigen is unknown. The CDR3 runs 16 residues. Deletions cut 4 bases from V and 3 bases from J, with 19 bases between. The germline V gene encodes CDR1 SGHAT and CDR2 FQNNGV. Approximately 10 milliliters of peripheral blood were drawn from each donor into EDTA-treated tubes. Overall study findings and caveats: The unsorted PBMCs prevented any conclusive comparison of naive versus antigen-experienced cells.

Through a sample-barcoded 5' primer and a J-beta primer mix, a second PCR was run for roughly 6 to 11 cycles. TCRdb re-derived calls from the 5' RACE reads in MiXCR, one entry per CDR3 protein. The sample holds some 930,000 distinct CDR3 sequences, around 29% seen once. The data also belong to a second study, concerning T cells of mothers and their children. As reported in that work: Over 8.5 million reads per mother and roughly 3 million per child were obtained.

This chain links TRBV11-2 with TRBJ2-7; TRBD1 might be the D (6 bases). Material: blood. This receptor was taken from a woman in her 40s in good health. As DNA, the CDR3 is TGTGCCAGCAGCTCCCGGGGCCAGGGGACCTACTACGAGCAGTACTTC. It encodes CASSSRGQGTYYEQYF.